This TCR beta chain originates from a study of blood T cell repertoires in COVID-19. Background on the study: Acute and convalescent COVID-19 samples came from the United States, Italy and Spain.

Methods used by the authors: Reference gene primer amplification in the assay estimated nucleated cell counts. The method was immunoSEQ multiplex PCR; TCRdb's version includes in-frame clones alone and lacks a portion of them. D and trimming come from the DNA, and the V and J calls and clone size come from that table. Of around 140,000 clones listed, 76% are singletons. The CDR3 is made up of 14 amino acids. Trimming removed 10 bases from V and 4 bases from J, with 19 bases in between. The germline gives CDR1 MDHEN, CDR2 SYDVKM. The clonotype comes from an elderly woman with active or convalescent COVID-19. V usage is TRBV28 and J usage is TRBJ1-1, with D unresolved. Sample: peripheral blood. The CDR3 protein is CATRESWGITEAFF. The CDR3 DNA follows: TGTGCCACCCGGGAAAGCTGGGGAATCACTGAAGCTTTCTTT.